This is a list of T cell receptor beta chains from one sample in a study of blood T cell repertoires in COVID-19. Sequencing used immunoSEQ multiplex PCR; TCRdb keeps in-frame clones, though not all of them. The sample shows about 300,000 clones, nearly 90% of them seen only once. Sequenced input: PBMCs or T cells enriched from blood (not recorded which). The source is a woman aged 18-35 years with acute COVID-19. CDR3s include the opening cysteine and the closing phenylalanine or tryptophan. A D gene is named only where the DNA matches it firmly. Size is stated for part of the rows, as once, few or many counts, or as a class when the clone is expanded.

v_call: TRBV5-1
j_call: TRBJ2-5
d_call: TRBD1
clone_size: NA
cdr3_nt: TGCGCCAGCAGCCCCGGGGACAGACGCCAAGAGACCCAGTACTTC
cdr3_aa: CASSPGDRRQETQYF

v_call: TRBV12-3/TRBV12-4
j_call: TRBJ1-3
d_call: NA
clone_size: NA
cdr3_nt: TGTGCCAGCAGTTTATTAGGGGTGCACACCATATATTTT
cdr3_aa: CASSLLGVHTIYF

v_call: TRBV28
j_call: TRBJ1-5
d_call: TRBD1
clone_size: few
cdr3_nt: TGTGCCAGCACCGAAGGACAGGGTAAACAGCCCCAGCATTTT
cdr3_aa: CASTEGQGKQPQHF

v_call: TRBV19
j_call: TRBJ2-2
d_call: TRBD1
clone_size: NA
cdr3_nt: TGTGCCAGTAGTATAGTTTTCGGGCAGGGGGCGGACGGGGAGCTGTTTTTT
cdr3_aa: CASSIVFGQGADGELFF

v_call: TRBV21-1
j_call: TRBJ2-7
d_call: NA
clone_size: NA
cdr3_nt: TGTGCCAGTACAGGGGGCGAGCAGTACTTC
cdr3_aa: CASTGGEQYF

v_call: TRBV5-8
j_call: TRBJ2-1
d_call: TRBD2
clone_size: NA
cdr3_nt: TGTGCCACCGATCCCTGGGCTAGCGGGGGATTGGGCTCCTACAATGAGCAGTTCTTC
cdr3_aa: CATDPWASGGLGSYNEQFF

v_call: TRBV28
j_call: TRBJ1-2
d_call: TRBD1
clone_size: once
cdr3_nt: TGTGCCAGCAGTTTAATTACAGGGGGCTATGGCTACACCTTC
cdr3_aa: CASSLITGGYGYTF

v_call: TRBV7-3
j_call: TRBJ2-7
d_call: TRBD2
clone_size: NA
cdr3_nt: TGTGCCAGCAGCTTAATCCCGGGAGGCGGCGAGCAGTACTTC
cdr3_aa: CASSLIPGGGEQYF

v_call: TRBV5-1
j_call: TRBJ1-6
d_call: NA
clone_size: NA
cdr3_nt: TGCGCCAGCAGCTTGACGGGGGATAATTCACCCCTCCACTTT
cdr3_aa: CASSLTGDNSPLHF

v_call: TRBV4-1
j_call: TRBJ2-1
d_call: TRBD1
clone_size: NA
cdr3_nt: TGCGCCAGCAGCCAAGATTCGGCAGGGGGCTACTACAATGAGCAGTTCTTC
cdr3_aa: CASSQDSAGGYYNEQFF

v_call: TRBV18
j_call: TRBJ2-7
d_call: NA
clone_size: NA
cdr3_nt: TGTGCCAGCTCACCACCGTCGGGGGACGAGCAGTACTTC
cdr3_aa: CASSPPSGDEQYF

v_call: TRBV7-2
j_call: TRBJ1-1
d_call: TRBD1
clone_size: NA
cdr3_nt: TGTGCCAGCAGCTTAGCACCCATGGGACAGTCGTACACTGAAGCTTTCTTT
cdr3_aa: CASSLAPMGQSYTEAFF

v_call: TRBV7-9
j_call: TRBJ1-6
d_call: TRBD1
clone_size: NA
cdr3_nt: TGTGCCAGCAGCTCCCCAGGACAGGGAGTTTCACCCCTCCACTTT
cdr3_aa: CASSSPGQGVSPLHF

v_call: TRBV5-4
j_call: TRBJ2-1
d_call: NA
clone_size: NA
cdr3_nt: TGTGCCAGCAGCTCCGACCCCGACAGCGATGAGCAGTTCTTC
cdr3_aa: CASSSDPDSDEQFF

v_call: TRBV30
j_call: TRBJ1-5
d_call: TRBD1
clone_size: NA
cdr3_nt: TGTGCCTGGAGCGAAAACAGGGGGCGCGGGCCCCAGCATTTT
cdr3_aa: CAWSENRGRGPQHF

v_call: TRBV6-5
j_call: TRBJ2-3
d_call: TRBD2
clone_size: NA
cdr3_nt: TGTGCCAGCAGTTACCGCGGACTAGCGGGAGTAGATACGCAGTATTTT
cdr3_aa: CASSYRGLAGVDTQYF

v_call: TRBV6-6
j_call: TRBJ2-2
d_call: NA
clone_size: NA
cdr3_nt: TGTGCCAGCAGTTACCTCGAGAGGCCCGGGGAGCTGTTTTTT
cdr3_aa: CASSYLERPGELFF

v_call: TRBV24-1
j_call: TRBJ1-1
d_call: NA
clone_size: NA
cdr3_nt: TGTGCCACCAGTGATTTGCAAAGGCGGGGCAGGAACACTGAAGCTTTCTTT
cdr3_aa: CATSDLQRRGRNTEAFF

v_call: TRBV28
j_call: TRBJ1-5
d_call: TRBD1
clone_size: NA
cdr3_nt: TGTGCCAGCGGGCCCCGGGACAGGCAACAGCCCCAGCATTTT
cdr3_aa: CASGPRDRQQPQHF

v_call: TRBV28
j_call: TRBJ1-2
d_call: NA
clone_size: once
cdr3_nt: TGTGCCAGCAGTTTATTAAGGGAGGCCTTGCATGGCTACACCTTC
cdr3_aa: CASSLLREALHGYTF

v_call: TRBV5-8
j_call: TRBJ2-5
d_call: TRBD2
clone_size: NA
cdr3_nt: TGTGCCAGCAGCGACGGACTAGCGGGAGACTCCGCCGGGGAGACCCAGTACTTC
cdr3_aa: CASSDGLAGDSAGETQYF

v_call: TRBV29-1
j_call: TRBJ1-1
d_call: NA
clone_size: NA
cdr3_nt: TGCAGCGTTGAAAGGGATGAGGGGAACACTGAAGCTTTCTTT
cdr3_aa: CSVERDEGNTEAFF

v_call: TRBV27
j_call: TRBJ1-6
d_call: NA
clone_size: NA
cdr3_nt: TGTGCCAGCAGTCGCCCAGGGGACTCACCCCTCCACTTT
cdr3_aa: CASSRPGDSPLHF

v_call: TRBV19
j_call: TRBJ1-5
d_call: NA
clone_size: NA
cdr3_nt: TGTGCCAGTAGTATGGCAGACGAGAGGAATCAGCCCCAGCATTTT
cdr3_aa: CASSMADERNQPQHF

v_call: TRBV7-3
j_call: TRBJ1-2
d_call: NA
clone_size: NA
cdr3_nt: TGTGCCAGCAGCTCGGGTTCCGGCTATGGCTACACCTTC
cdr3_aa: CASSSGSGYGYTF

v_call: TRBV18
j_call: TRBJ1-1
d_call: TRBD1
clone_size: once
cdr3_nt: TGTGCCAGCTCACCGTTACGACAGGGGATGAATGACACTGAAGCTTTCTTT
cdr3_aa: CASSPLRQGMNDTEAFF

v_call: TRBV3-1/TRBV3-2
j_call: TRBJ1-5
d_call: NA
clone_size: NA
cdr3_nt: TGTGCCAGCAGCCACGGTTATCAGCCCCAGCATTTT
cdr3_aa: CASSHGYQPQHF

v_call: TRBV28
j_call: TRBJ1-1
d_call: NA
clone_size: NA
cdr3_nt: TGTGCCAGCAGTTTAAGGGTGGAGAAGGGGCCGAGTGAAGCTTTCTTT
cdr3_aa: CASSLRVEKGPSEAFF

v_call: TRBV29-1
j_call: TRBJ2-1
d_call: TRBD2
clone_size: NA
cdr3_nt: TGCAGCGTTGTGGTGCCCGGGACTAGCGGGAGGAATGAGCAGTTCTTC
cdr3_aa: CSVVVPGTSGRNEQFF

v_call: TRBV28
j_call: TRBJ1-5
d_call: TRBD1
clone_size: NA
cdr3_nt: TGTGCCAGCAGTTTATCCCTCGGACAGGGCTTTGGGTATAGCAATCAGCCCCAGCATTTT
cdr3_aa: CASSLSLGQGFGYSNQPQHF

v_call: TRBV24-1
j_call: TRBJ2-3
d_call: TRBD1
clone_size: NA
cdr3_nt: TGTGCCACCAGTGACACCGGGACAGGAGGGTCAGATACGCAGTATTTT
cdr3_aa: CATSDTGTGGSDTQYF

v_call: TRBV2
j_call: TRBJ2-5
d_call: TRBD2
clone_size: NA
cdr3_nt: TGTGCCAGCGGGGGGACTAGGGGGGAGACCCAGTACTTC
cdr3_aa: CASGGTRGETQYF

v_call: TRBV28
j_call: TRBJ2-7
d_call: NA
clone_size: NA
cdr3_nt: TGTGCCAGCAGTTTAGCAGGGGCCTACGAGCAGTACTTC
cdr3_aa: CASSLAGAYEQYF

v_call: TRBV12-3/TRBV12-4
j_call: TRBJ1-1
d_call: TRBD1
clone_size: NA
cdr3_nt: TGTGCCAGCAGTTCGAGACAGGGACCTGAAGCTTTCTTT
cdr3_aa: CASSSRQGPEAFF

v_call: TRBV7-9
j_call: TRBJ1-1
d_call: TRBD1
clone_size: once
cdr3_nt: TGTGCCAGCAGCTTTTGGACAGGGGAGGACACTGAAGCTTTCTTT
cdr3_aa: CASSFWTGEDTEAFF

v_call: TRBV27
j_call: TRBJ1-5
d_call: TRBD1
clone_size: NA
cdr3_nt: TGTGCCAGCAGGGACAGGGGCGGGTTGCGGCCCCAGCATTTT
cdr3_aa: CASRDRGGLRPQHF

v_call: TRBV5-4
j_call: TRBJ2-7
d_call: TRBD2
clone_size: NA
cdr3_nt: TGTGCCAGCAGCCAAAGCGGGGTCTCCTACGAGCAGTACTTC
cdr3_aa: CASSQSGVSYEQYF

v_call: TRBV5-1
j_call: TRBJ2-4
d_call: NA
clone_size: NA
cdr3_nt: TGCGCCAGCAGCTTAACAGGGTCAGACAAAAACATTCAGTACTTC
cdr3_aa: CASSLTGSDKNIQYF

v_call: TRBV7-6
j_call: TRBJ2-1
d_call: NA
clone_size: NA
cdr3_nt: TGTGCCAGCAGCTTAGCGGTTAGCGGCCACAATGAGCAGTTCTTC
cdr3_aa: CASSLAVSGHNEQFF

v_call: TRBV18
j_call: TRBJ1-4
d_call: NA
clone_size: NA
cdr3_nt: TGTGCCAGCTCACCAAGAAAACAGGGTACCGCAACTAATGAAAAACTGTTTTTT
cdr3_aa: CASSPRKQGTATNEKLFF

v_call: TRBV6-5
j_call: TRBJ1-2
d_call: NA
clone_size: NA
cdr3_nt: TGTGCCAGCAGGCCCGAGTCATCTAACTATGGCTACACCTTC
cdr3_aa: CASRPESSNYGYTF

v_call: TRBV5-1
j_call: TRBJ2-3
d_call: TRBD2
clone_size: NA
cdr3_nt: TGCGCCAGCAGCTTGCTGGGAGGGCCGGGTGATACGCAGTATTTT
cdr3_aa: CASSLLGGPGDTQYF

v_call: TRBV5-8
j_call: TRBJ2-7
d_call: NA
clone_size: NA
cdr3_nt: TGTGCCAGCAGCTTTAGGGGCAACTACGAGCAGTACTTC
cdr3_aa: CASSFRGNYEQYF

v_call: TRBV6-5
j_call: TRBJ2-5
d_call: NA
clone_size: NA
cdr3_nt: TGTGCCAGCAGGACCAACGGACTGATTGGGGAGACCCAGTACTTC
cdr3_aa: CASRTNGLIGETQYF

v_call: TRBV10-1
j_call: TRBJ2-3
d_call: NA
clone_size: once
cdr3_nt: TGCGCCAGCAGTGAGTCTGGTGCCCTGGCCACGCAGTATTTT
cdr3_aa: CASSESGALATQYF

v_call: TRBV11-2
j_call: TRBJ2-7
d_call: NA
clone_size: NA
cdr3_nt: TGTGCCAGCAGCTTGGCTTACGAGCAGTACTTC
cdr3_aa: CASSLAYEQYF

v_call: TRBV29-1
j_call: TRBJ1-2
d_call: NA
clone_size: NA
cdr3_nt: TGCAGCGTTGATTTTTTCGGGCCGGTAGATATGGGAGATGGCTACACCTTC
cdr3_aa: CSVDFFGPVDMGDGYTF

v_call: TRBV19
j_call: TRBJ2-1
d_call: NA
clone_size: NA
cdr3_nt: TGTGCCAGTAGCACCGGGAATAAGCAGTTCTTC
cdr3_aa: CASSTGNKQFF

v_call: TRBV12-3/TRBV12-4
j_call: TRBJ1-1
d_call: TRBD1
clone_size: NA
cdr3_nt: TGTGCCAGCAGTTGGGACAGCTCCACTGAAGCTTTCTTT
cdr3_aa: CASSWDSSTEAFF

v_call: TRBV5-8
j_call: TRBJ2-1
d_call: NA
clone_size: NA
cdr3_nt: TGTGCCAGCAGCTTGGCCGTGCTAGCGAGCTCCTACAATGAGCAGTTCTTC
cdr3_aa: CASSLAVLASSYNEQFF

v_call: TRBV19
j_call: TRBJ2-1
d_call: NA
clone_size: few
cdr3_nt: TGTGCCAGTAGTACGCGCGATGGGGCGCTTAGCTCCTACAATGAGCAGTTCTTC
cdr3_aa: CASSTRDGALSSYNEQFF

v_call: TRBV30
j_call: TRBJ1-5
d_call: NA
clone_size: NA
cdr3_nt: TGTGCCTGGAGTGTCCGGGAGGATCAGCCCCAGCATTTT
cdr3_aa: CAWSVREDQPQHF

v_call: TRBV6-2/TRBV6-3
j_call: TRBJ2-7
d_call: NA
clone_size: NA
cdr3_nt: TGTGCCAGCAGTTACACATCAAACGAGCAGTACTTC
cdr3_aa: CASSYTSNEQYF

v_call: TRBV9
j_call: TRBJ1-1
d_call: TRBD1
clone_size: once
cdr3_nt: TGTGCCAGCAGCGTAGAGTCTGGACAGGGCTTCATGAACACTGAAGCTTTCTTT
cdr3_aa: CASSVESGQGFMNTEAFF

v_call: TRBV19
j_call: TRBJ2-3
d_call: TRBD1
clone_size: NA
cdr3_nt: TGTGCCAGTAAATCAGGACAGGGAGCGGCAGATACGCAGTATTTT
cdr3_aa: CASKSGQGAADTQYF

v_call: TRBV5-8
j_call: TRBJ2-3
d_call: NA
clone_size: NA
cdr3_nt: TGTGCCAGCAGCTTCCAGACAGATACGCAGTATTTT
cdr3_aa: CASSFQTDTQYF